The 27 T cell receptor beta chains below come from one sample, sequenced in a study of tumor and adjacent non-tumor tissue in lung cancer. No cell sorting was done before RNA was extracted from the tissue. A modified ARM-PCR protocol with three rounds of nested PCR amplified TCRbeta. Each CDR3 protein gets one entry after TCRdb re-called the multiplex PCR reads with MiXCR. The sample has more than 60,000 distinct CDR3 sequences, around four fifths seen once; the top ten hold less than 15%. The sample was lung tumor tissue. The source of these receptors is a woman between 50 and 59 years old with non-small cell lung cancer.

Notes on this clonotype: This may be a read error, as it is one base from a much larger clone. The chain is built from TRBV5-1 and TRBJ1-1; no firm D call. Per the germline V gene, CDR1 is SGHRS and CDR2 is YFSETQ. This CDR3 contains 15 residues. The CDR3 sequence: CASSLSGSLNIEAFF. As DNA, the CDR3 is TGCGCCAGCAGCTTGAGCGGGTCCCTGAACATTGAAGCTTTCTTT.

The chain employs TRBV6-2 or TRBV6-3 and TRBJ2-7; 9 bases align to TRBD2. V lost 2 bases, J lost 5 bases, and 16 bases stayed unmatched. CDR1 MNHEY and CDR2 SVGEGT come from the germline V gene. This CDR3 has 18 residues. The CDR3 coding sequence is TGTGCCAGCAGTTACAATCCAGCTAGCGGGATCGTAATTGACGAGCAGTACTTC. This codes for CASSYNPASGIVIDEQYF.

This clonotype was picked up many times. This sequence joins TRBV11-2 and TRBJ2-3; possible D gene TRBD2, 6 bases. From germline, CDR1 is SGHAT and CDR2 FQNNGV. V was pared by 0 bases and J by 5 bases, with 12 bases between. There are 15 residues in the CDR3. The CDR3, as DNA: TGTGCCAGCAGCTTAGAGGGGGGAAGACAAGATACGCAGTATTTT. Encoded protein: CASSLEGGRQDTQYF.

As for this clonotype: The junction does not match germline at one end; this may be a read error. V and J are TRBV29-1 and TRBJ2-3; D is unresolved. The CDR3 is 15 residues long. Germline CDR1 SQVTM, CDR2 ANQGSEA. CDR3 in amino acids: CSVGVSYRDADTQYF. CDR3 coding DNA: TGCAGCGTTGGTGTCAGCTACAGAGACGCAGATACACAGTATTTT.

Concerning this clonotype: A junction boundary mismatches the germline segment, possibly from a read error. The chain is built from TRBV11-2 and TRBJ2-1, with 12 bases fitting TRBD2. In germline, CDR1 is SGHAT, CDR2 FQNNGV. This CDR3 is built from 15 residues. CDR3 nucleotide sequence: TGTGCCAGTAGCTTAGAGGCTAGCGGGAGGGCTGTGCAGTTCTTC. It encodes CASSLEASGRAVQFF.

On this clonotype itself: An end of the junction does not agree with germline; a read error may underlie this. The chain recombines TRBV20-1 with TRBJ2-2; 9 bases line up with TRBD2. The CDR3 sequence is 14 residues long. From germline, CDR1 is DFQATT and CDR2 SNEGSKA (reference sequence). CDR3 bases: TGCAGTGCTAGACTAGCGGGAAACACAGGGGAGCTGTTTTTT. The encoded protein is CSARLAGNTGELFF.

With regard to this clonotype: Relative to the germline gene, one junction end is altered; a read error may explain this. The V and J genes are TRBV6-5 and TRBJ2-5, with D hard to call. Per the germline V gene, CDR1 is MNHEY and CDR2 is SVGAGI. CDR3 size: 17 residues. CDR3 bases: TGCGCCAGCAGTTACTCATGGCCCGAAGCAGGCCAAGAGACCGAGTACTTC. As protein: CASSYSWPEAGQETEYF.

Remarks on this clonotype: At one end the junction does not follow the germline gene, possibly because of a read error. The V call is TRBV11-2, the J call TRBJ2-1; 9 nucleotides line up with TRBD1. The CDR3 contains 16 residues. Germline CDR1 reads SGHAT; CDR2 reads FQNNGV. The chain's CDR3 is CTSSLEPGQGFTEQLF. The DNA for the CDR3 is TGTACCAGCAGTTTGGAACCGGGACAGGGATTCACTGAGCAGCTATTC.

This clonotype was seen a few times. This clone may be a read error of a much larger clone one base away. The chain combines TRBV6-6 with TRBJ2-7; 14 nucleotides match TRBD2. The CDR3 is 16 amino acids. The germline CDR1 and CDR2 sequences are MNHNY and SVGAGI (reference sequence). This chain's CDR3 is CASSYGGTSGSGEHYF. In DNA form, the CDR3 reads TGTGCCAGCAGTTACGGAGGGACTAGCGGGAGTGGCGAGCACTACTTC.

Points on this clonotype: A read error may produce the germline difference seen at one junction end. The chain carries TRBV6-5 and TRBJ2-7, with 10 bases matching TRBD1. Germline V CDR1 and CDR2: MNHEY, SVGAGI. The CDR3 loop spans 13 amino acids. The CDR3 reads CASRRDRGHDQYF. CDR3 in DNA: TGTGCCAGCAGGCGGGACAGGGGCCATGACCAGTATTTC.

V is TRBV20-1 and J is TRBJ2-2; 8 nucleotides line up with TRBD2. Germline-derived CDR1 and CDR2 are DFQATT and SNEGSKA (reference sequence). The J segment lost 7 bases and the V segment lost 7 bases, leaving 8 bases of the junction unmatched. The CDR3 length is 13 residues. DNA for the CDR3: TGCAGTGTTAGTGCGACTAGCGACGGGGAGCTGTTTTTT. As protein: CSVSATSDGELFF.

This clonotype was found once. No conserved phenylalanine or tryptophan is present at the end of the CDR3, so a read error is the likely explanation. The V call is TRBV6-5, the J call TRBJ2-5; D remains unclear. Germline values: CDR1 MNHEY, CDR2 SVGAGI. V was pared by 6 bases and J by 2 bases, with 13 bases between. The CDR3 is 14 residues long. The DNA of the CDR3 is TGTGCCAGCAGCCGTGAGTGGGATCAAGAGACCCAGTACTTA. Translation: CASSREWDQETQYL.

As regards this clonotype: Possible read error: a much larger clone is one base away. The genes are TRBV14 and TRBJ1-2, with D perhaps TRBD1 (5 bases). This CDR3 contains 14 residues. The germline V gene encodes CDR1 SGHDN and CDR2 FVKESK. V was shortened by 3 bases and J by 4 bases, with 12 bases between the two germline ends. CDR3 nucleotides: TGTGCCAGCAGCCACCTCAGGGACGCCTATGGCTACACCTTC. As protein: CASSHLRDAYGYTF.

Points on this clonotype: Germline and junction disagree at one end, which may indicate a read error. J is TRBJ2-2 and V is TRBV5-1; 10 nucleotides agree with TRBD2. Per the germline V gene, CDR1 is SGHRS and CDR2 is YFSETQ. This CDR3 has 15 residues. Here the CDR3 reads CASSRGTSETMELSF. CDR3 nucleotides: TGCGCCAGCAGCCGAGGGACTAGCGAGACGATGGAGCTGTCTTTT.

This clonotype was seen at least ten times. V usage is TRBV5-1 and J usage is TRBJ1-1, with a tentative D call TRBD1 (5 bases). V gave up 1 base and J gave up 4 bases, with 11 bases separating them. This CDR3 is 14 amino acids long. Germline assignment: CDR1 SGHRS and CDR2 YFSETQ. In DNA, the CDR3 is TGCGCCAGCAGCTTGCAAGACGGGGGCACTGAAGCTTTCTTT. This encodes CASSLQDGGTEAFF.

With respect to this clonotype: The junction differs from germline at one of its ends, possibly a read error. The rearrangement joins TRBV30 to TRBJ2-2, with D uncertain. This CDR3 has 15 amino acids. Germline loops: CDR1 GTSNPN, CDR2 SVGIG (reference sequence). DNA for the CDR3: TGTGTCTGGAGTGTAAAATCTTCCGAGACCGGGGAGCTGTTTTTT. It codes for CVWSVKSSETGELFF.

The chain is built from TRBV6-5 and TRBJ1-2; D possibly corresponds to TRBD1 (5 bases). This CDR3 has 15 amino acids. CDR1 is MNHEY, CDR2 SVGAGI, per germline. Trimming removed 5 bases from V and 8 bases from J, with 21 bases in between. The CDR3 region is CASSRDIDAGSGYTF. The DNA for the CDR3 is TGTGCCAGCAGTAGGGATATCGATGCAGGGAGCGGCTACACCTTC.

Notes on this clonotype: One end of the junction fails to match germline, which may point to a read error. The rearrangement uses TRBV4-1 and TRBJ2-1; TRBD2 is a possible D gene (5 bases). The CDR3 spans 17 residues. Germline CDR1 MGHRA, CDR2 YSYEKL. CDR3 loop: CASGLSSFYGSYNEQFF. DNA for the CDR3: TGTGCCAGCGGCCTCAGCTCATTCTACGGCTCCTACAATGAGCAGTTCTTC.

Note on this clonotype: Mismatch with germline at one junction end may stem from a read error. This sequence joins TRBV30 and TRBJ2-7; tentatively, D is TRBD2 (6 bases). Germline CDR1 GTSNPN, CDR2 SVGIG (reference sequence). The CDR3 has 15 amino acids. CDR3 DNA sequence: TGTGTCTGGATAGGGATGAGGGGACTCTCTTACGAGCAGTACTTC. Amino acids: CVWIGMRGLSYEQYF.

V is TRBV5-5 and J is TRBJ1-5; no reliable D call. The germline gives CDR1 SGHKS, CDR2 YYEKEE (reference sequence). The germline V and J ends were trimmed by 8 bases and 4 bases, with 19 bases remaining between them. The CDR3 is 15 residues long. The CDR3 protein is CARSLNPDWNQPQHF. Here the CDR3 DNA reads TGTGCCAGGAGCCTTAACCCAGACTGGAATCAGCCCCAGCATTTT.

As to this clonotype: The CDR3 carries no conserved terminal phenylalanine or tryptophan, so it likely arises from a read error. The chain carries TRBV11-2 and TRBJ2-5, with D possibly called TRBD1 or TRBD2 (5 bases each). The CDR3 spans 18 residues. The V gene's germline CDR1 is SGHAT and CDR2 FQNNGV. CDR3 DNA sequence: TGTGCCACCAGCTTCCTACGGGACCCGACCCTATACCAAGATACCCAGTACTTG. It codes for CATSFLRDPTLYQDTQYL.

Comments on this clonotype: At one boundary the junction diverges from the germline segment, which might be a read error. As DNA, the CDR3 is TGCAGCATCGCCGGACAAAGACTTCAAGAGACCCAGTACTTT. Translated: CSIAGQRLQETQYF. V usage is TRBV29-1 and J usage is TRBJ2-5, with a weak D call TRBD1 (5 bases). The CDR3 is 14 residues long. Per germline, CDR1 SQVTM and CDR2 ANQGSEA.

Of note for this clonotype: One end of the junction varies from germline; a read error may be responsible. The genes are TRBV4-2 and TRBJ2-1; TRBD2 might be the D (5 bases). The CDR3 sequence is 15 residues long. Germline CDR1 LGHNA, CDR2 YNFKEQ. CDR3 bases: TGTGCCAGCAGCCCCCAAGAGAGAGGGCGGAATGAGCATTTCTTC. Residues: CASSPQERGRNEHFF.

Worth noting for this clonotype: The CDR3 ends on some other residue instead of the conserved phenylalanine or tryptophan, so this is likely a read error. The rearrangement links TRBV6-2 or TRBV6-3 to TRBJ2-5, with a tentative D call TRBD2 (6 bases). The length of the CDR3 is 13 residues. CDR1 and CDR2 (germline): MNHEY, SVGEGT. The CDR3 sequence is CASNPGDQGTQYI. The CDR3 bases are TGTGCCAGTAACCCGGGAGACCAAGGGACCCAGTACATC.

This chain joins TRBV5-4 and TRBJ2-3; no reliable D call. Deletions cut 4 bases from V and 2 bases from J, with 14 bases between. Germline-derived CDR1 and CDR2 are SGHNT and YYREEE (reference sequence). The CDR3 is made up of 15 amino acids. The CDR3, as DNA: TGTGCCAGCAGCCCTATTAGTGGGAACACAGATACGCAGTATTTT. Translation: CASSPISGNTDTQYF.

A word on this clonotype: Since the CDR3 does not end with the conserved phenylalanine or tryptophan, this likely comes from a read error. The chain links TRBV11-2 to TRBJ2-3; D possibly corresponds to TRBD2 (6 bases). This CDR3 is 15 amino acids long. The germline V gene encodes CDR1 SGHAT and CDR2 FQNNGV. The CDR3 loop reads CSSSLEGRSPDTQYV. For the CDR3, the DNA is TGTTCCAGCAGCTTAGAGGGGAGGTCCCCAGATACGCAGTATGTT.

As for this clonotype: The missing conserved phenylalanine or tryptophan at the end of this CDR3 makes a read error likely. V usage is TRBV4-1 and J usage is TRBJ2-1; D unresolved. Deletions cut 1 base from V and 8 bases from J, with 18 bases between. This CDR3 region has 16 residues. CDR1 is MGHRA, CDR2 YSYEKL, per germline. The CDR3 loop reads CASSQGTHWSGDEQFS. CDR3 nucleotides: TGCGCCAGCAGCCAAGGGACGCATTGGTCAGGCGATGAGCAGTTCTCT.